These 9 T cell receptor beta chains originate from one sample sequenced in a study of blood T cell repertoires in COVID-19. Method: immunoSEQ multiplex PCR; TCRdb's copy keeps in-frame clones and lacks some. This table holds about 300,000 clones, around 92% found once. The sample taken for sequencing was peripheral blood. Receptors were obtained from a man younger than 30 who had recovered from COVID-19.

The chain joins TRBV5-8 to TRBJ2-1; the D gene is possibly TRBD1 (7 bases). Germline V CDR1 and CDR2: SGHTS, YDEGEE. V lost 4 bases and J lost 5, with 16 bases in between. The length of the CDR3 is 15 residues. The CDR3 sequence: CASSPRTGGDNEQFF. In nucleotides, the CDR3 is TGTGCCAGCAGCCCCAGGACAGGCGGGGACAATGAGCAGTTCTTC.

V usage is TRBV5-1 and J usage is TRBJ1-1; tentative D call: TRBD1 (5 bases). Germline CDR1 reads SGHRS; CDR2 reads YFSETQ. V was cut by 6 bases and J by 0 bases, with 9 bases left in between. This CDR3 has 13 amino acids. Here the CDR3 reads CASTQGVNTEAFF. The CDR3 DNA is TGCGCCAGCACCCAAGGGGTGAACACTGAAGCTTTCTTT. The full variable domain, completed using reference TRBV5-1 and TRBJ1-1, is KAGVTQTPRYLIKTRGQQVTLSCSPISGHRSVSWYQQTPGQGLQFLFEYFSETQRNKGNFPGRFSGRQFSNSRSEMNVSTLELGDSALYLCASTQGVNTEAFFGQGTRLTVV.

The chain couples TRBV24-1 to TRBJ2-1; D is possibly TRBD1 (5 bases). V was trimmed by 1 base and J by 6 bases, leaving 6 bases between them. The CDR3 length is 13 residues. CDR1 is KGHDR and CDR2 is SFDVKD in the germline V gene. CDR3 sequence: CATSDLRGNEQFF. CDR3 bases: TGTGCCACCAGTGATTTAAGGGGCAATGAGCAGTTCTTC.

The CDR3 sequence is CSVRQGGTGELFF. The DNA of the CDR3 is TGCAGCGTTCGACAGGGGGGCACCGGGGAGCTGTTTTTT. This chain connects TRBV29-1 to TRBJ2-2, with TRBD1 identical over 9 bases. The CDR3 loop spans 13 amino acids. CDR1 and CDR2 (germline): SQVTM, ANQGSEA. The V gene end was trimmed by 5 bases and the J gene end by 4 bases; junction bases not matched to a gene: 2.

The chain couples TRBV19 to TRBJ2-7, with 7 bases matching TRBD2. From germline, CDR1 is LNHDA and CDR2 SQIVND (reference sequence). The trim removed 6 bases at V and 5 bases at J, leaving 10 bases unmatched. The CDR3 consists of 14 residues. DNA of the CDR3: TGTGCCAGTAGGTCGGGGACTATCCTCAACGAGCAGTACTTC. Translation gives CASRSGTILNEQYF.

This clone was observed a few times. J is TRBJ1-1 and V is TRBV10-3, with 7 bases matching TRBD1. CDR1 is ENHRY, CDR2 SYGVKD, per germline. The CDR3 consists of 14 residues. Trimming took 6 bases from V and 4 from J; bases not matched to a gene: 8. DNA of the CDR3: TGTGCCATCAGCCCAATAGGGGGCTTCACTGAAGCTTTCTTT. Amino acid sequence: CAISPIGGFTEAFF.

V and J are TRBV29-1 and TRBJ2-3; 14 positions agree with TRBD2. The V gene's germline CDR1 is SQVTM and CDR2 ANQGSEA. With 6 bases clipped from V and 4 bases from J, the junction kept 6 bases outside the gene matches. CDR3 length equals 15 residues. CDR3 sequence: CSVQGLAGAPDTQYF. CDR3 in DNA: TGCAGCGTCCAGGGACTAGCGGGAGCGCCAGATACGCAGTATTTT.

This clone came up a few times. V is TRBV2 and J is TRBJ2-7; TRBD1 matches at 8 bases. The germline CDR1 and CDR2 sequences are SNHLY and FYNNEI. The ends lost 8 bases at V and 3 bases at J; junction bases unmatched: 3. The CDR3 spans 12 residues. The CDR3 DNA is TGTGCCAGCGGACAGGGACTCTACGAGCAGTACTTC. Translated: CASGQGLYEQYF.

J is TRBJ1-5 and V is TRBV6-1; TRBD1 agrees at 7 bases. Trimming removed 1 base from V and 2 bases from J; junction bases left unmatched: 8. The CDR3 runs 17 residues. Germline V gene sequence: CDR1 MNHNS, CDR2 SASEGT. The CDR3 here is CASSEGVGGWGNQPQHF. Written as DNA, the CDR3 is TGTGCCAGCAGTGAAGGGGTAGGGGGCTGGGGCAATCAGCCCCAGCATTTT.